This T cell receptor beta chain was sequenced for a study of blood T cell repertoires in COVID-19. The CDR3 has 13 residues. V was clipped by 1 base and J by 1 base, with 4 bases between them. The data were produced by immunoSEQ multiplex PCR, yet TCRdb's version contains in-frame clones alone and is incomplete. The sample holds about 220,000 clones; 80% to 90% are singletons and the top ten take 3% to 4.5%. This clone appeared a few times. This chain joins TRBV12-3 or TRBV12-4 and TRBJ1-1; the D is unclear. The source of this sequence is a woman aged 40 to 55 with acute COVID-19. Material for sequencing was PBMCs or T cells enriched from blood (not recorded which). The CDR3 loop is CASSLGRNTEAFF. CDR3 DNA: TGTGCCAGCAGTTTAGGCAGGAACACTGAAGCTTTCTTT.